This TCR beta chain was observed in a study of blood T cell repertoires in COVID-19. As originally analysed: From reference gene primer amplification, estimates of nucleated cell counts were derived. Some clones are missing from TCRdb's copy, which holds only in-frame ones; the method was immunoSEQ multiplex PCR. V and J calls and clone size are copied from that table; D and trimming were computed from the DNA. This table holds about 220,000 clones, roughly 85% found once. Sequencing was carried out using peripheral blood. The TCR originated in a man younger than 40 who had recovered from COVID-19.

The CDR3 nucleotides are TGTGCCAGCAGTTTATTAGCGGGGGGCCCTTGGGATGAGCAGTTCTTC. Protein: CASSLLAGGPWDEQFF. The J gene is TRBJ2-1, the V gene TRBV27, with 10 bases matching TRBD2. CDR3 size: 16 residues. V lost 1 base, J lost 8 bases, and 8 bases stayed unmatched. Germline CDR1 is MNHEY and CDR2 is SMNVEV (reference sequence).